Described below is a single T cell receptor beta chain sequence and its context. Its antigen is undetermined. The sample originates from a study of monozygotic twins with inflammatory bowel disease. Study-level results: Separate T cell subtypes could not be resolved from one another.

The CDR3 sequence is 13 residues long. Germline lookup yields CDR1 SGHDT and CDR2 YYEEEE. Each of TCRalpha and TCRbeta cDNA went through two nested PCRs, lasting around 16 and 10 cycles. From its re-call of the 5' RACE reads, TCRdb lists each CDR3 protein once, without DNA. This repertoire comprises around 200,000 distinct CDR3 sequences; its ten largest clones make up around 1.5%. Sequencing was done on a sample of blood. The rearrangement links TRBV5-6 to TRBJ2-7; TCRdb gives TRBD2 as the D gene, but with no DNA this cannot be confirmed. This TCR came from a human donor with ulcerative colitis or Crohn's disease, or a healthy co-twin of an affected twin (not recorded which). The CDR3 sequence: CASSPGRADGLYF.